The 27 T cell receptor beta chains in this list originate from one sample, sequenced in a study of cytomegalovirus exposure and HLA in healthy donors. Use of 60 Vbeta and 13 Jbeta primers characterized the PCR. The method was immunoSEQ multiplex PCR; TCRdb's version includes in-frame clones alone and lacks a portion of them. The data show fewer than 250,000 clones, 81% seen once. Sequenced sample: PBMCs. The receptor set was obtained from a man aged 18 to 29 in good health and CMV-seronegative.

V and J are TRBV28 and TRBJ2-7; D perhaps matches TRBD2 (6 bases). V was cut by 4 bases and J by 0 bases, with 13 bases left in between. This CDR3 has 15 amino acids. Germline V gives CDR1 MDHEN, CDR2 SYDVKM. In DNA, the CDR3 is TGTGCCAGCAGTTGGCAGCGGGCCTCCTCCTACGAGCAGTACTTC. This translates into CASSWQRASSYEQYF.

CDR3 sequence (DNA): TGTGCCAGCAGTTTACGAGGGTACAGGGAACACACTGAAGCTTTCTTT. Its translation is CASSLRGYREHTEAFF. This chain links TRBV27 with TRBJ1-1, with D possibly being TRBD1 (6 bases). The CDR3 has 16 amino acids. Per the germline V gene, CDR1 is MNHEY and CDR2 is SMNVEV (reference sequence). Trimming removed 2 bases at V and 3 bases at J, with 16 bases between.

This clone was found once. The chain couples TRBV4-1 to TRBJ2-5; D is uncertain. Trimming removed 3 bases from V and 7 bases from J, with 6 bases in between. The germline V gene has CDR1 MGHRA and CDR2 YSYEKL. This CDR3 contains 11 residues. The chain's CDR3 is CASSQSGTQYF. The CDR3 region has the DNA TGCGCCAGCAGCCAGTCAGGGACCCAGTACTTC.

CDR3 sequence: CASSREFMNTEAFF. The CDR3 DNA is TGTGCCAGCAGCCGAGAGTTCATGAACACTGAAGCTTTCTTT. This chain uses TRBV7-2 with TRBJ1-1; no firm D call. Trimming removed 5 bases at V and 0 bases at J, with 10 bases between. The germline V gene has CDR1 SGHTA and CDR2 FQGNSA. The CDR3 has 14 residues.

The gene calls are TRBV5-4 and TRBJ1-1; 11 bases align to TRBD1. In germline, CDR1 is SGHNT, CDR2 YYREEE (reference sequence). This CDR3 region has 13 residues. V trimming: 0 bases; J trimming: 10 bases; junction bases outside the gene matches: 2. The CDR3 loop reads CASSLGTGGLAFF. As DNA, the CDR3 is TGTGCCAGCAGCTTGGGGACAGGGGGCCTAGCTTTCTTT.

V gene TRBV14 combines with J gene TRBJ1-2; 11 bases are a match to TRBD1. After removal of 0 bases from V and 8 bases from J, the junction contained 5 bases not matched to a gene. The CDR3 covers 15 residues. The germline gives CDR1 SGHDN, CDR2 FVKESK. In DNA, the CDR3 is TGTGCCAGCAGCCAAGATGGACAGGGGGCACGAGGCTACACCTTC. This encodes CASSQDGQGARGYTF.

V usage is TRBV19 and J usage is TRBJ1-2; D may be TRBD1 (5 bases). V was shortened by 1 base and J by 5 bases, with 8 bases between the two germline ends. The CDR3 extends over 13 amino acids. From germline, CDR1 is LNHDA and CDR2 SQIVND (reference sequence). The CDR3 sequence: CASSIARDYGYTF. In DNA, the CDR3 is TGTGCCAGTAGTATAGCCAGGGATTATGGCTACACCTTC. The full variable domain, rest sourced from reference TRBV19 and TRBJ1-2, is DGGITQSPKYLFRKEGQNVTLSCEQNLNHDAMYWYRQDPGQGLRLIYYSQIVNDFQKGDIAEGYSVSREKKESFPLTVTSAQKNPTAFYLCASSIARDYGYTFGSGTRLTVV.

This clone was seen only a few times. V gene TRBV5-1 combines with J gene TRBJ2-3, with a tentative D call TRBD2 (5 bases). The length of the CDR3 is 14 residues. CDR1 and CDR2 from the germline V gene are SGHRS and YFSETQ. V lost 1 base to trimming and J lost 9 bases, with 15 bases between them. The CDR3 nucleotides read TGCGCCAGCAGCTTGATACTAGAAGAAGGCACGCAGTATTTT. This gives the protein CASSLILEEGTQYF.

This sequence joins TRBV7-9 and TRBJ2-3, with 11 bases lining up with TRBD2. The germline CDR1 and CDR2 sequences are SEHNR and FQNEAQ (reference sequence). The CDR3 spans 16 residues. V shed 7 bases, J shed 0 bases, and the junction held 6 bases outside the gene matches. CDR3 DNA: TGTGCCAGCACCCAACTAGCGGGAGCTAGCACAGATACGCAGTATTTT. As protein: CASTQLAGASTDTQYF.

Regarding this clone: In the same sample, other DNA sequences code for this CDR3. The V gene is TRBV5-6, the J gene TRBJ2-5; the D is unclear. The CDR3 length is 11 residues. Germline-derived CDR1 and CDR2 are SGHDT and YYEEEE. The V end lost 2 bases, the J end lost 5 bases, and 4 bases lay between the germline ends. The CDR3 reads CASSLRETQYF. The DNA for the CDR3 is TGTGCCAGCAGCTTACGGGAGACCCAGTACTTC.

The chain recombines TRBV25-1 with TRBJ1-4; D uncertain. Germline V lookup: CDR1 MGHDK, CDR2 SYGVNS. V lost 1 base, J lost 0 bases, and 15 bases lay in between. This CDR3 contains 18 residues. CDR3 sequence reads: CASSESVGEVSTNEKLFF. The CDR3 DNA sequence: TGTGCCAGCAGTGAATCGGTGGGAGAGGTCTCAACTAATGAAAAACTGTTTTTT.

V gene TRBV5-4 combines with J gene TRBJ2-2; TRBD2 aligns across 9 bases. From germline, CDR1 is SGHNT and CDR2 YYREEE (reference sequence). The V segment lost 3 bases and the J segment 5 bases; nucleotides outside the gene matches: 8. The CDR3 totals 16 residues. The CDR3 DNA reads TGTGCCAGCAGCTCCAAGACTAGCGGCAAGACCGGGGAGCTGTTTTTT. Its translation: CASSSKTSGKTGELFF.

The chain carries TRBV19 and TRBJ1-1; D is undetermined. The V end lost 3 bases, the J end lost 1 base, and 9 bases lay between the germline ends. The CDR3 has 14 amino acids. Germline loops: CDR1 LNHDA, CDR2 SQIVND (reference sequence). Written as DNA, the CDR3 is TGTGCCAGTAGTATTAGGCCGGGGAACACTGAAGCTTTCTTT. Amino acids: CASSIRPGNTEAFF.

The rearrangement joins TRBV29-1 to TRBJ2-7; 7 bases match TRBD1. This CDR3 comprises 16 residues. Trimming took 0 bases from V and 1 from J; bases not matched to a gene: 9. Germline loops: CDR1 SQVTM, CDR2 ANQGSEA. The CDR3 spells CSVEETRTGASYEQYF. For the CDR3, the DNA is TGCAGCGTTGAAGAAACTAGGACAGGAGCTTCCTACGAGCAGTACTTC.

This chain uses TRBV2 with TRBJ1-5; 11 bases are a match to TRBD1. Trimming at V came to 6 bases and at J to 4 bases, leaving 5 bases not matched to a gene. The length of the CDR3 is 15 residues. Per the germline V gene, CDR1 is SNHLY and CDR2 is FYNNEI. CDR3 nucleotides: TGTGCCAGCAGGGGGGACAGGGGGACAAATCAGCCCCAGCATTTT. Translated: CASRGDRGTNQPQHF.

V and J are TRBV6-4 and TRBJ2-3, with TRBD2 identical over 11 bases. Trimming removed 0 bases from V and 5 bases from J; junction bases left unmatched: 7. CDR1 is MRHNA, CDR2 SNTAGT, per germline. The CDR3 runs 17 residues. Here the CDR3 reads CASSDSVSSGGIDTQYF. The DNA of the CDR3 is TGTGCCAGCAGTGACTCGGTATCTAGCGGGGGGATAGATACGCAGTATTTT.

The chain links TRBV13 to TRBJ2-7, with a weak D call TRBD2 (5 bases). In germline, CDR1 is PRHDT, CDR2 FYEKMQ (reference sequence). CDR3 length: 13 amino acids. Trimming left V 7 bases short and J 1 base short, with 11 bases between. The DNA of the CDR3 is TGTGCCAGCAAGCCACTAGTGTCCTACGAGCAGTACTTC. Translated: CASKPLVSYEQYF.

The CDR3 nucleotides are TGTGCCAGCAGCTTATCAGGGAACACTGAAGCTTTCTTT. Translated, it gives CASSLSGNTEAFF. This chain uses TRBV7-2 with TRBJ1-1; D gene ambiguous. Per germline, CDR1 SGHTA and CDR2 FQGNSA. Trimming stripped 2 bases from V and 1 base from J, with 5 bases between. The length of the CDR3 is 13 residues.

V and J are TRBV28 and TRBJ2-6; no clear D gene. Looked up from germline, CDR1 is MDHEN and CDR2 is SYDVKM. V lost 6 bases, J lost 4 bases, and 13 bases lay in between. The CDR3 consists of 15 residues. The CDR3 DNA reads TGTGCCAGCAGATCCCCGGGTTCCGGGGCCAACGTCCTGACTTTC. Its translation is CASRSPGSGANVLTF.

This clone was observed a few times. Here the CDR3 DNA reads TGTGCCAGTAACCTGCAGGGGGCAAATCAGCCCCAGCATTTT. Protein: CASNLQGANQPQHF. The J gene is TRBJ1-5, the V gene TRBV19; 8 bases line up with TRBD1. The V gene end was trimmed by 7 bases and the J gene end by 4 bases; junction bases not matched to a gene: 6. The CDR3 consists of 14 residues. Per the germline V gene, CDR1 is LNHDA and CDR2 is SQIVND (reference sequence).

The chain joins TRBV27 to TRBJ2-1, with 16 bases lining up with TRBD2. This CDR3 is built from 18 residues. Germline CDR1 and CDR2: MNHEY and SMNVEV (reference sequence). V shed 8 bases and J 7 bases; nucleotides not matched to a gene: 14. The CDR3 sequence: CASRPGGTSGRAVNEQFF. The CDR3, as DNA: TGTGCCAGCCGCCCCGGCGGGACTAGCGGGAGGGCCGTTAATGAGCAGTTCTTC.

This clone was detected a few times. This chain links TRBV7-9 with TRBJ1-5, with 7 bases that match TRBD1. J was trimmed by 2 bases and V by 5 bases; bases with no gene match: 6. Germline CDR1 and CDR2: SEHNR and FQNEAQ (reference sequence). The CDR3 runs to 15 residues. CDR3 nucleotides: TGTGCCAGCAGCCCCCGAGGACAGGGCAATCAGCCCCAGCATTTT. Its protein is CASSPRGQGNQPQHF.

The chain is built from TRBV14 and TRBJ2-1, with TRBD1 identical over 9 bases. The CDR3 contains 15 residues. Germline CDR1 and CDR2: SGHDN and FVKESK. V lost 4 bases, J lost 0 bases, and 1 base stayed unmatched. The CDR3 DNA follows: TGTGCCAGCAGCCCGACAGGGGGCTCCTACAATGAGCAGTTCTTC. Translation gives CASSPTGGSYNEQFF.

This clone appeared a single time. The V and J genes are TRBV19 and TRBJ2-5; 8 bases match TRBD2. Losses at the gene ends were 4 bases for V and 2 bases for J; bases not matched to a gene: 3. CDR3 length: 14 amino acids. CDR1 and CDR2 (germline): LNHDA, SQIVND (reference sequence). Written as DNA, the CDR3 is TGTGCCAGTAGTACACTAGCGGAGCAAGAGACCCAGTACTTC. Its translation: CASSTLAEQETQYF.

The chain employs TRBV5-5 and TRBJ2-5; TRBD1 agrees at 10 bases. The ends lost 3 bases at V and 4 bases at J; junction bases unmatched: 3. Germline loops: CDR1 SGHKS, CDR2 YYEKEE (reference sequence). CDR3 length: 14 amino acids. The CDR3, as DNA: TGTGCCAGCAGCTCCGGGACAGGGGTAGAGACCCAGTACTTC. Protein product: CASSSGTGVETQYF.

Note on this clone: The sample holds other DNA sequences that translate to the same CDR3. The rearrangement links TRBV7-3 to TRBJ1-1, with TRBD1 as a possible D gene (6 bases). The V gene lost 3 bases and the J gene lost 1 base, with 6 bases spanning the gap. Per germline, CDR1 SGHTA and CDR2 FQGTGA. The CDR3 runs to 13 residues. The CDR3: CASSLGQNTEAFF. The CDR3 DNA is TGTGCCAGCAGCTTGGGACAGAACACTGAAGCTTTCTTT.

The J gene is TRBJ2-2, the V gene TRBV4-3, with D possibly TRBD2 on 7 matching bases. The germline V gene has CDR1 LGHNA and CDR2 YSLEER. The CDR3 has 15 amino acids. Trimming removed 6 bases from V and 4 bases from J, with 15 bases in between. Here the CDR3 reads CASREGGAVTGELFF. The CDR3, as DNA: TGCGCCAGCAGGGAAGGGGGGGCTGTCACCGGGGAGCTGTTTTTT.